This T cell receptor beta chain was captured in a study of CD8+ T cells in alopecia areata. Notes on the study in general: Higher clonality and more expanded CD8+ clones appeared in lesional than normal scalp.

CDR3 length: 16 residues. V gave up 8 bases and J gave up 9 bases; unmatched junction bases: 15. Looked up from germline, CDR1 is MDHEN and CDR2 is SYDVKM. Details on this clone: Its antigen is undetermined.

RNA was isolated and reverse transcribed to cDNA, the sequencing template. Measured with immunoSEQ multiplex PCR; TCRdb has only the in-frame clones, and not every one. The table records 130,000 to 150,000 clones, approximately 50% of them present only once. This material consisted of CD4+ T cells sorted from blood, taken at week 0. The chain carries TRBV28 and TRBJ1-5, with TRBD1 matching over 11 bases. The TCR comes from a human donor with alopecia areata. CDR3 bases: TGTGCCAGCGCCACGCGGGACAGGGGGTTATCGCGGCCCCAGCATTTT. It is translated as CASATRDRGLSRPQHF.